This TCR beta chain emerged from a study of post-analysis software for immune sequencing data. Study-level information: Multiple sclerosis in the patients followed relapsing-remitting, secondary progressive and progressive-relapsing courses. Study-wide results and caveats: F measure showed strong co-clustering of same-batch samples. Patients carried several TRBV segments more frequently than controls did, and TRBV5-6, TRBV5-1 and TRBV20-1 were among them. For normalized Chao1 diversity, multiple sclerosis patients scored significantly lower than controls did.

About this clonotype itself: Its antigen is as yet unknown.

Germline CDR1 is KGHDR and CDR2 is SFDVKD. V lost 3 bases and J lost 4, with 13 bases in between. The CDR3 loop spans 15 amino acids. The TCR beta cDNA libraries contained unique molecular identifiers. When about 0.9 to 11 million T cells were used, they gave 500,000 or so cDNA molecules. TCRdb processed the PCR reads anew with MiXCR; each CDR3 protein has one entry. The data show about 620,000 distinct CDR3 sequences, about 40% seen once. The gene calls are TRBV24-1 and TRBJ2-3, with D perhaps assigned TRBD1 or TRBD2 (5 bases each). This sequence was found in a girl aged 5 to 17 with multiple sclerosis. Sequencing was carried out using blood. CDR3 bases: TGTGCCACCAGTGATCCCGGGACCATAGCAGATACGCAGTATTTT. The encoded protein is CATSDPGTIADTQYF.